Listed here is a single TCR beta chain. Its target is not known. The germline gene is not matched at one end of the junction; a read error may be the cause. Via MiXCR, TCRdb re-called the reads, giving one row per CDR3 protein. The sample has hundreds of thousands of distinct CDR3 sequences; around a third are singletons. This sample is part of a study of T cell repertoires in cytomegalovirus infection. Overall study context: HLA-B-restricted CMV epitopes that are well studied, plus recently identified HLA-C-restricted ones, were used by the study. From public TCR beta signatures came an indication of both CMV infection and matching HLA type.

CDR1 is MNHNS and CDR2 is SASEGT in the germline V gene. The CDR3 totals 18 residues. Whole-study findings and limits: Predominance within the ex vivo response was attributable to HLA-C-restricted CMV-specific TCR beta clonotypes. The study identified carriers of CMV plus the relevant HLA from cumulative public TCR beta family frequency.

This rearrangement joins TRBV6-1 to TRBJ1-5; no definite D call. Sequenced material: cultured CD8+ T cells from PBMCs, taken from culture after CMV antigen stimulation. This TCR derives from a human donor in good health (CMV status not recorded). Some clones in this sample may be carry-over from other donors' samples. CDR3 amino acids: CASSERAVSVYSNQPQHF. Here the CDR3 DNA reads TGTGCCAGTAGTGAACGGGCAGTGTCGGTTTATAGCAATCAGCCCCAGCATTTT.